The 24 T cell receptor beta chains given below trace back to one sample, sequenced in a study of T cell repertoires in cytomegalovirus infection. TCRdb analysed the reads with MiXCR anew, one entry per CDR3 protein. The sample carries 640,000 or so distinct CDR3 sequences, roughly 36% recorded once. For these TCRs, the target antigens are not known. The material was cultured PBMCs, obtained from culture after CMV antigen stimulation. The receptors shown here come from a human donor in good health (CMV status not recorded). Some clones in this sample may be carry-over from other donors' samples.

The CDR3 sequence is CASRSDRVYNEQFF. The CDR3 DNA is TGTGCCAGCAGGTCCGACAGGGTCTACAATGAGCAGTTCTTC. The chain couples TRBV6-5 to TRBJ2-1, with 7 bases matching TRBD1. V was pared by 6 bases and J by 3 bases, with 5 bases of the junction left unmatched. The germline gives CDR1 MNHEY, CDR2 SVGAGI. The CDR3 consists of 14 residues.

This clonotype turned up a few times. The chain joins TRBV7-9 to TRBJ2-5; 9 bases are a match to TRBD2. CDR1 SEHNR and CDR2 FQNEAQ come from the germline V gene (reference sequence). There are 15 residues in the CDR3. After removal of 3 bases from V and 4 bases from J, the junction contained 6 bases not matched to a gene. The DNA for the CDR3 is TGTGCCAGCAGCTTCGCGGGAGGGCCGGCAGAGACCCAGTACTTC. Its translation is CASSFAGGPAETQYF.

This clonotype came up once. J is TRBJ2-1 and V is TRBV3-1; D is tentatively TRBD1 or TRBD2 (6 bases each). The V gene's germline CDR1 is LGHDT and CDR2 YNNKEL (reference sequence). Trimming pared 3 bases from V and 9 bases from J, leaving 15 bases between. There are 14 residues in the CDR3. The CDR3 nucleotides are TGTGCCAGCAGCCACCTGACAGGCGGGGCTGAGCAGTTCTTC. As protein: CASSHLTGGAEQFF.

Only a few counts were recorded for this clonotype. For the CDR3, the DNA is TGTGCCAGCACCGATCGGGAGGACAGAGTAAATTCACCCCTCCACTTT. It translates to CASTDREDRVNSPLHF. The chain joins TRBV6-1 to TRBJ1-6; tentatively, D is TRBD1 (6 bases). V lost 7 bases and J 7 bases, leaving 20 bases between the germline ends. This CDR3 spans 16 amino acids. Germline CDR1 and CDR2: MNHNS and SASEGT.

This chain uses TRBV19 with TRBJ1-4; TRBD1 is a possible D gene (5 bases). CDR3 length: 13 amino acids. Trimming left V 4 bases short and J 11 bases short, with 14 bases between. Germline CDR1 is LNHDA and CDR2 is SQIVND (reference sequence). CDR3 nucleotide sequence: TGTGCCAGTAGTAGCCCAGGGAAGGCGAAACTGTTTTTT. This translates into CASSSPGKAKLFF.

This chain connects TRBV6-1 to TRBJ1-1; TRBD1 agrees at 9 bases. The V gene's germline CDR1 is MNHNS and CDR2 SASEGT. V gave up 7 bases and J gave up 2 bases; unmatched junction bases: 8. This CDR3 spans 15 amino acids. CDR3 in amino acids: CASTSPGQGNTEAFF. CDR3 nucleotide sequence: TGTGCCAGCACTTCCCCGGGACAGGGCAACACTGAAGCTTTCTTT.

CDR3 residues: CASSQESAASSYNEQFF. CDR3 sequence (DNA): TGCGCCAGCAGCCAAGAATCTGCGGCTAGCTCCTACAATGAGCAGTTCTTC. The V call is TRBV4-1, the J call TRBJ2-1; D uncertain. Between the trimmed V and J ends, which lost 0 bases and 0 bases, there was a span of 12 bases. Germline CDR1 is MGHRA and CDR2 is YSYEKL. The CDR3 spans 17 residues.

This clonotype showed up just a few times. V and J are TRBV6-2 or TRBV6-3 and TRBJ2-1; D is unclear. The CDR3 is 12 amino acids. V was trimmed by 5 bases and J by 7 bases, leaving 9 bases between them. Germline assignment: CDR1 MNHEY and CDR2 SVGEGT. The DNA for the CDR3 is TGTGCCAGCAGTGCAAGAAGAAATGAGCAGTTCTTC. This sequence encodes CASSARRNEQFF.

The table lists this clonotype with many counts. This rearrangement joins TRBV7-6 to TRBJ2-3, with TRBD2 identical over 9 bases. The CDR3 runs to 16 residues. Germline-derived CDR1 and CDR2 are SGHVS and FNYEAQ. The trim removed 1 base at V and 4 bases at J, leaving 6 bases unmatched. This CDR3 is CASSLVSGSPSDTQYF. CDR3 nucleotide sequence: TGTGCCAGCAGCTTAGTTAGCGGGAGCCCGTCAGATACGCAGTATTTT.

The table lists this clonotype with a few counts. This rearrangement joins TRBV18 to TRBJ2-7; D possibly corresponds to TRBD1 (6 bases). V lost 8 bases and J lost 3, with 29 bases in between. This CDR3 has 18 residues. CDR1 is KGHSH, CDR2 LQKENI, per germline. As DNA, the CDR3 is TGTGCCAGCCCTACCAGCCGGACAGAAAGGATACTAGGCTACGAGCAGTACTTC. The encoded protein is CASPTSRTERILGYEQYF.

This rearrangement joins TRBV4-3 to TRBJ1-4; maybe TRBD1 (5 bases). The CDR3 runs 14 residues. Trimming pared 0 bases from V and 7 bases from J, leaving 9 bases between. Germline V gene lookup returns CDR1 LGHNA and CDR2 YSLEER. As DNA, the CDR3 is TGCGCCAGCAGCCAAGAAATGGGGACTGAAAAACTGTTTTTT. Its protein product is CASSQEMGTEKLFF.

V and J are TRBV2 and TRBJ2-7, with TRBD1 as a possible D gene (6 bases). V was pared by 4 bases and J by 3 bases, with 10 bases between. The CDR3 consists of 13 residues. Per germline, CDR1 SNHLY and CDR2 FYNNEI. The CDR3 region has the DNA TGTGCCAGCAGTGCGGGACACAACTACGAGCAGTACTTC. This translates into CASSAGHNYEQYF.

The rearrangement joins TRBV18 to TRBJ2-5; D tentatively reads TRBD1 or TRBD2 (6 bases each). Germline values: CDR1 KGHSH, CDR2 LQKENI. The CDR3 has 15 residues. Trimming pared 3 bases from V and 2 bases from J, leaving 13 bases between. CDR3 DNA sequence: TGTGCCAGCTCACCCGGGGGCAGGGCACAAGAGACCCAGTACTTC. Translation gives CASSPGGRAQETQYF.

In nucleotides, the CDR3 is TGTGCCACCCGGACTAGCGGGAGTGGTGAGCAGTTCTTC. It codes for CATRTSGSGEQFF. This chain links TRBV12-3 or TRBV12-4 with TRBJ2-1, with 13 bases lining up with TRBD2. CDR3 length: 13 amino acids. J was trimmed by 9 bases and V by 10 bases; bases with no gene match: 6.

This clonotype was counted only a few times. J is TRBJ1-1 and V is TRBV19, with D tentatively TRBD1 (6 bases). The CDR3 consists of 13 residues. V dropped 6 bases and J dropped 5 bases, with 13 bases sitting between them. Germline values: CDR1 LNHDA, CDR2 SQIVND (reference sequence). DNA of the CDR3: TGTGCCAGTAGCTTCGACAGGAGGACTGAAGCTTTCTTT. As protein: CASSFDRRTEAFF.

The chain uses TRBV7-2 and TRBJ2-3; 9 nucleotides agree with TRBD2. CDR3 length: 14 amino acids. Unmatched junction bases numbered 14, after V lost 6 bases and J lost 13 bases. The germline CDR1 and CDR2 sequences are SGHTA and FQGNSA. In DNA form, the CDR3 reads TGTGCCAGCAGTCAGAGTAGCGGGGGCACCGTTGAGTATTTT. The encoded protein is CASSQSSGGTVEYF.

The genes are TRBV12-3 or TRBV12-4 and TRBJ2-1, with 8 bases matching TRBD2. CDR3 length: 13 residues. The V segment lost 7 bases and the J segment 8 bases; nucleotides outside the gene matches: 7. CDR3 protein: CASTSRLAHEQFF. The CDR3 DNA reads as TGTGCCAGCACTTCGCGACTAGCGCATGAGCAGTTCTTC.

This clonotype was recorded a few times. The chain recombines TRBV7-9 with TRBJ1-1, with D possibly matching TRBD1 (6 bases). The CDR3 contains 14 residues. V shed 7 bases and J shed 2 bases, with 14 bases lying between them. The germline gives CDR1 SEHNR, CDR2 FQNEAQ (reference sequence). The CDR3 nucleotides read TGTGCCAGCAAGATGGACAGTACAAACACTGAAGCTTTCTTT. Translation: CASKMDSTNTEAFF.

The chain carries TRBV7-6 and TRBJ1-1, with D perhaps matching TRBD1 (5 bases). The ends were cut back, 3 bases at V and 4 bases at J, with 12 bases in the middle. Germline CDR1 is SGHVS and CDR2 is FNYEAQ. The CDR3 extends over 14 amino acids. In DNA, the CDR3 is TGTGCCAGCAGCTTCGATGGGGGGGGCACTGAAGCTTTCTTT. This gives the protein CASSFDGGGTEAFF.

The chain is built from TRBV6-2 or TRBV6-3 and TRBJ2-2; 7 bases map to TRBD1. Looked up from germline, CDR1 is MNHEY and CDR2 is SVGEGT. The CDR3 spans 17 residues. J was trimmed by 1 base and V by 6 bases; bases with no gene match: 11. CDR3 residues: CASSQHRGRGNTGELFF. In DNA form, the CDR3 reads TGTGCCAGCAGCCAGCACAGGGGAAGGGGGAACACCGGGGAGCTGTTTTTT.

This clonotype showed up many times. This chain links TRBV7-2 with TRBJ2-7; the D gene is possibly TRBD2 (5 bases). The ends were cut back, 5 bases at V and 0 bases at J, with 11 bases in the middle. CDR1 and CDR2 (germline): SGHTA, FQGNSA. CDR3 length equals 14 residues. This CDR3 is CASSMLGSSYEQYF. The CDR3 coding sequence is TGTGCCAGCAGCATGTTAGGGAGCTCCTACGAGCAGTACTTC.

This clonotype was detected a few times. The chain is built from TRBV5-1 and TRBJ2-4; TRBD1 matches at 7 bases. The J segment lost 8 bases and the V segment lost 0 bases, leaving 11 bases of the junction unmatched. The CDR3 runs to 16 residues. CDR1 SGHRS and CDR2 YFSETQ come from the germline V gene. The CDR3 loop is CASSLAGRGPSDIQYF. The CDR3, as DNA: TGCGCCAGCAGCTTGGCCGGAAGGGGGCCGTCGGACATTCAGTACTTC.

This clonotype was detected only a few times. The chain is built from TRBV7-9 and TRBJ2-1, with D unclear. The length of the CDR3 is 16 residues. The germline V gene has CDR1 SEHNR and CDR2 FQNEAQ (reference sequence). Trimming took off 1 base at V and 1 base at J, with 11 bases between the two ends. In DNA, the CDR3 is TGTGCCAGCAGCTTAGATAGGTGGGTTTCCTACAATGAGCAGTTCTTC. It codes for CASSLDRWVSYNEQFF. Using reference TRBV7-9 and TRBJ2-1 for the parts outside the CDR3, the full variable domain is DTGVSQNPRHKITKRGQNVTFRCDPISEHNRLYWYRQTLGQGPEFLTYFQNEAQLEKSRLLSDRFSAERPKGSFSTLEIQRTEQGDSAMYLCASSLDRWVSYNEQFFGPGTRLTVL.

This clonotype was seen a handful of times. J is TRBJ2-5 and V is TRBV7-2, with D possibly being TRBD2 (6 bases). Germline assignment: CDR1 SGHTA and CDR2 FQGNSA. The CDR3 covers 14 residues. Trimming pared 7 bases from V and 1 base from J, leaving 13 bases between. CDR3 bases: TGTGCCAGCACCGTAGGAGGGGCCCAAGAGACCCAGTACTTC. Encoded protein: CASTVGGAQETQYF. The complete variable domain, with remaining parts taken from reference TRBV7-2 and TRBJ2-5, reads GAGVSQSPSNKVTEKGKDVELRCDPISGHTALYWYRQSLGQGLEFLIYFQGNSAPDKSGLPSDRFSAERTGGSVSTLTIQRTQQEDSAVYLCASTVGGAQETQYFGPGTRLLVL.